These 27 T cell receptor beta chains share one sample of origin, sequenced in a study of T cells after yellow fever vaccination. TCRdb re-called the 5' RACE reads through MiXCR, storing one row per CDR3 protein. This table has around 350,000 distinct CDR3 sequences, 11% appearing once. This specimen consisted of PBMCs, obtained on the day of the first yellow fever vaccination. These receptors were obtained from a man between 18 and 29 years old who received the YFV17D yellow fever vaccine.

The CDR3 reads CASSQDKGTVFANEKLFF. In DNA form, the CDR3 reads TGCGCCAGCAGCCAAGATAAAGGGACAGTATTTGCTAATGAAAAACTGTTTTTT. The chain has TRBV4-1 and TRBJ1-4, with 7 bases lining up with TRBD1. The ends lost 0 bases at V and 3 bases at J; junction bases unmatched: 10. There are 18 residues in the CDR3. Germline CDR1 is MGHRA and CDR2 is YSYEKL.

In this sample, this clonotype turned up a few times. The chain couples TRBV20-1 to TRBJ2-7; 8 positions match TRBD1. The germline V gene has CDR1 DFQATT and CDR2 SNEGSKA (reference sequence). J was trimmed by 2 bases and V by 6 bases; bases with no gene match: 12. The CDR3 length is 15 residues. The CDR3 is CSALTLGTGAYEQYF. For the CDR3, the DNA is TGCAGTGCCCTCACGCTCGGGACAGGTGCCTACGAGCAGTACTTC.

The chain employs TRBV7-2 and TRBJ2-1; TRBD2 is a possible D gene (5 bases). The germline CDR1 and CDR2 sequences are SGHTA and FQGNSA. The CDR3 extends over 12 amino acids. The ends were cut back, 1 base at V and 10 bases at J, with 8 bases in the middle. In nucleotides, the CDR3 is TGTGCCAGCAGCTTAGTTCCGGGGGAGCAGTTCTTC. Protein: CASSLVPGEQFF.

This clonotype has a handful of counts. The chain joins TRBV7-9 to TRBJ2-4; TRBD1 matches 7 bases. The junction had 8 bases not matched to a gene; V was cut back by 5 bases and J by 1 base. This CDR3 comprises 16 residues. CDR1 and CDR2 (germline): SEHNR, FQNEAQ (reference sequence). The CDR3 DNA reads as TGTGCCAGCAGCCCCGACAGGGAATATGCCAAAAACATTCAGTACTTC. It codes for CASSPDREYAKNIQYF.

The chain combines TRBV10-3 with TRBJ2-4; possible D gene TRBD2, 5 bases. The CDR3 totals 16 residues. Germline assignment: CDR1 ENHRY and CDR2 SYGVKD. The V end lost 4 bases, the J end lost 3 bases, and 16 bases lay between the germline ends. The CDR3 DNA is TGTGCCATCAGTGGTGGGGTTGGAGGTGTCAAAAACATTCAGTACTTC. Translated, it gives CAISGGVGGVKNIQYF.

V gene TRBV5-1 combines with J gene TRBJ2-7; tentatively, D is TRBD2 (6 bases). The CDR3 runs to 17 residues. Germline V gene data show CDR1 as SGHRS and CDR2 as YFSETQ. V was pared by 0 bases and J by 3 bases, with 19 bases between. This CDR3 reads CASSLGAPLDYYYEQYF. In DNA, the CDR3 is TGCGCCAGCAGCTTGGGAGCTCCCCTGGACTACTACTACGAGCAGTACTTC.

The V gene is TRBV19, the J gene TRBJ1-1; perhaps TRBD1 as D (5 bases). CDR3 size: 17 residues. Per the germline V gene, CDR1 is LNHDA and CDR2 is SQIVND (reference sequence). The V gene lost 5 bases and the J gene lost 3 bases, with 22 bases spanning the gap. This CDR3 is CASSPGSWGRGDTEAFF. Here the CDR3 DNA reads TGTGCCAGTAGTCCTGGGTCGTGGGGACGAGGGGACACTGAAGCTTTCTTT.

This clonotype was seen a few times. The rearrangement links TRBV5-1 to TRBJ2-2, with a possible D match to TRBD1 (5 bases). The CDR3 runs to 13 residues. Germline V CDR1 and CDR2: SGHRS, YFSETQ. V lost 4 bases and J 6 bases, leaving 10 bases between the germline ends. The CDR3 coding sequence is TGCGCCAGCAGCCAGGGTAGGGCCGGGGAGCTGTTTTTT. As protein: CASSQGRAGELFF.

J is TRBJ1-3 and V is TRBV5-1, with D unclear. Germline assignment: CDR1 SGHRS and CDR2 YFSETQ. The CDR3 consists of 15 residues. Between the trimmed V and J ends, which lost 0 bases and 9 bases, there was a span of 16 bases. The CDR3 spells CASSLAGKERSTIYF. CDR3 DNA sequence: TGCGCCAGCAGCTTGGCCGGTAAGGAACGGAGCACCATATATTTT.

This clonotype was seen only once. This chain links TRBV4-3 with TRBJ2-1; TRBD1 or TRBD2 may be the D gene (7 bases each). Trimming stripped 1 base from V and 5 bases from J, with 18 bases between. From germline, CDR1 is LGHNA and CDR2 YSLEER. The CDR3 is made up of 17 amino acids. CDR3 coding DNA: TGCGCCAGCAGCCAAGTGCGGCGTCAGGGGGGGAACAATGAGCAGTTCTTC. The encoded protein is CASSQVRRQGGNNEQFF.

This chain uses TRBV9 with TRBJ2-3, with D possibly TRBD2 on 6 matching bases. Per the germline V gene, CDR1 is SGDLS and CDR2 is YYNGEE. Trimming cost V 0 bases and J 2 bases, with 13 bases left between them. The CDR3 spans 16 residues. CDR3 bases: TGTGCCAGCAGCGTAGGGACTACCCGTCCCACAGATACGCAGTATTTT. This codes for CASSVGTTRPTDTQYF.

In this sample, this clonotype turned up a few times. The chain carries TRBV7-8 and TRBJ2-7; 7 bases fit TRBD1. V was pared by 5 bases and J by 3 bases, with 10 bases of the junction left unmatched. This CDR3 spans 15 amino acids. Germline V gene sequence: CDR1 SGHVS, CDR2 FQNEAQ. CDR3 bases: TGTGCCAGCAGCCGGATAGACAGGGTAGTCTACGAGCAGTACTTC. This encodes CASSRIDRVVYEQYF.

This clonotype was observed a few times. The chain uses TRBV5-1 and TRBJ2-3; 9 nucleotides match TRBD1. The V and J ends lost 4 bases and 2 bases, in that order; junction bases with no gene match: 5. The CDR3 covers 15 residues. CDR1 is SGHRS, CDR2 YFSETQ, per germline. CDR3 sequence (DNA): TGCGCCAGCAGCCGGGGACAGGGCAACACAGATACGCAGTATTTT. Its protein is CASSRGQGNTDTQYF.

The rearrangement links TRBV12-3 or TRBV12-4 to TRBJ2-1, with TRBD1 matching over 8 bases. This CDR3 region has 18 residues. The trim removed 0 bases at V and 4 bases at J, leaving 11 bases unmatched. This CDR3 is CASSLAPLDRVGYNEQFF. The CDR3 coding sequence is TGTGCCAGCAGTTTAGCGCCCCTGGACAGGGTGGGGTACAATGAGCAGTTCTTC.

This clonotype has just a few counts. The CDR3 loop reads CSAQGGDEKLFF. In DNA form, the CDR3 reads TGCAGTGCCCAAGGAGGGGATGAAAAACTGTTTTTT. The J gene is TRBJ1-4, the V gene TRBV20-1; D may be TRBD1 (5 bases). Per the germline V gene, CDR1 is DFQATT and CDR2 is SNEGSKA (reference sequence). V was pared by 6 bases and J by 6 bases, with 11 bases between. The CDR3 has 12 amino acids.

This clonotype was counted at least ten times. V and J are TRBV4-1 and TRBJ1-4; D ambiguous. Between the trimmed V and J ends, which lost 4 bases and 7 bases, there was a span of 13 bases. The CDR3 is 14 residues long. Germline loops: CDR1 MGHRA, CDR2 YSYEKL. Here the CDR3 reads CASSPWERGEKLFF. The DNA of the CDR3 is TGCGCCAGCAGCCCTTGGGAGCGGGGTGAAAAACTGTTTTTT.

The rearrangement links TRBV20-1 to TRBJ2-3, with 11 bases fitting TRBD2. The CDR3 sequence is 16 residues long. J gave up 1 base and V 3 bases, and 6 bases lay outside the gene matches. CDR1 is DFQATT and CDR2 is SNEGSKA in the germline V gene (reference sequence). CDR3 loop: CSARTPLAGGTDTQYF. For the CDR3, the DNA is TGCAGTGCTAGGACCCCACTAGCGGGGGGCACAGATACGCAGTATTTT.

This clonotype was detected a few times. The J gene is TRBJ2-1, the V gene TRBV12-3 or TRBV12-4; 11 nucleotides match TRBD1. V shed 6 bases, J shed 6 bases, and the junction held 7 bases outside the gene matches. The CDR3 contains 15 residues. In DNA, the CDR3 is TGTGCCAGCAGGTGGACAGGGGGCGCGGGCAATGAGCAGTTCTTC. Amino acids: CASRWTGGAGNEQFF.

This clonotype was recorded at least ten times. The chain is built from TRBV5-1 and TRBJ2-3, with TRBD1 matching 9 bases. Trimming at V came to 2 bases and at J to 5 bases, leaving 6 bases not matched to a gene. The germline V gene encodes CDR1 SGHRS and CDR2 YFSETQ. The CDR3 covers 15 residues. The CDR3 reads CASSLARTGVDTQYF. The CDR3 DNA reads TGCGCCAGCAGCTTAGCCCGGACAGGGGTAGATACGCAGTATTTT.

V usage is TRBV15 and J usage is TRBJ1-2, with TRBD1 as a possible D gene (6 bases). Germline V lookup: CDR1 LNHNV, CDR2 YYDKDF (reference sequence). The germline V and J ends were trimmed by 0 bases and 6 bases, with 29 bases remaining between them. This CDR3 is 20 amino acids long. CDR3 residues: CATSRDSAGAGERGTDGYTF. As DNA, the CDR3 is TGTGCCACCAGCAGAGATTCGGCGGGAGCAGGGGAACGGGGGACTGATGGCTACACCTTC. Filled out from reference TRBV15 and TRBJ1-2, the complete variable domain reads DAMVIQNPRYQVTQFGKPVTLSCSQTLNHNVMYWYQQKSSQAPKLLFHYYDKDFNNEADTPDNFQSRRPNTSFCFLDIRSPGLGDTAMYLCATSRDSAGAGERGTDGYTFGSGTRLTVV.

The table lists this clonotype with a few counts. The rearrangement joins TRBV6-1 to TRBJ2-3; 15 bases match TRBD2. The CDR3 has 14 residues. CDR1 is MNHNS, CDR2 SASEGT, per germline. V shed 8 bases, J shed 6 bases, and the junction held 3 bases outside the gene matches. Here the CDR3 DNA reads TGTGCCAGCGGCGGGACTAGCGGGGGGGATACGCAGTATTTT. Translated: CASGGTSGGDTQYF.

This clonotype has only a few counts. The chain employs TRBV2 and TRBJ2-7; 9 bases are a match to TRBD1. The CDR3 contains 13 residues. Germline-derived CDR1 and CDR2 are SNHLY and FYNNEI. Losses at the gene ends were 7 bases for V and 7 bases for J; bases not matched to a gene: 8. Here the CDR3 reads CASTRDRAQEQYV. In DNA form, the CDR3 reads TGTGCCAGCACGCGGGACAGGGCTCAAGAGCAGTACGTC.

The chain links TRBV4-2 to TRBJ2-1; no firm D call. Germline values: CDR1 LGHNA, CDR2 YNFKEQ. The ends were cut back, 0 bases at V and 5 bases at J, with 14 bases in the middle. This CDR3 is 16 amino acids long. The CDR3 protein is CASSQDLRLGNNEQFF. In DNA, the CDR3 is TGTGCCAGCAGCCAAGATCTTCGGTTGGGTAACAATGAGCAGTTCTTC.

The gene calls are TRBV5-1 and TRBJ2-3, with a possible D match to TRBD2 (6 bases). V lost 1 base to trimming and J lost 2 bases, with 8 bases between them. CDR1 is SGHRS, CDR2 YFSETQ, per germline. The CDR3 runs to 14 residues. The CDR3 sequence: CASSLSGLTDTQYF. CDR3 nucleotides: TGCGCCAGCAGCTTGAGCGGGCTCACAGATACGCAGTATTTT.

In this sample, this clonotype turned up many times. The chain couples TRBV27 to TRBJ1-1; D is ambiguous. The CDR3 consists of 13 residues. CDR1 is MNHEY, CDR2 SMNVEV, per germline (reference sequence). Trimming pared 5 bases from V and 0 bases from J, leaving 7 bases between. The DNA for the CDR3 is TGTGCCAGCAGTGCCGGATTGAACACTGAAGCTTTCTTT. Protein sequence: CASSAGLNTEAFF.

This clonotype was seen only a few times. The chain employs TRBV4-3 and TRBJ2-3; 8 bases are shared with TRBD2. The V gene's germline CDR1 is LGHNA and CDR2 YSLEER. The CDR3 spans 16 residues. With V trimmed by 1 base and J by 0 bases, 3 bases remained unmatched. This chain's CDR3 is CASSQGAGVSTDTQYF. The CDR3 DNA reads TGCGCCAGCAGCCAAGGAGCGGGGGTTAGCACAGATACGCAGTATTTT.

The rearrangement uses TRBV20-1 and TRBJ2-7; D is tentatively TRBD1 or TRBD2 (6 bases each). Germline loops: CDR1 DFQATT, CDR2 SNEGSKA (reference sequence). The V and J ends lost 3 bases and 2 bases respectively, with 17 bases between them. This CDR3 has 15 amino acids. DNA of the CDR3: TGCAGTGCTAGCCTCGAGCCGGGGGCCACCTACGAGCAGTACTTC. Translating it yields CSASLEPGATYEQYF.